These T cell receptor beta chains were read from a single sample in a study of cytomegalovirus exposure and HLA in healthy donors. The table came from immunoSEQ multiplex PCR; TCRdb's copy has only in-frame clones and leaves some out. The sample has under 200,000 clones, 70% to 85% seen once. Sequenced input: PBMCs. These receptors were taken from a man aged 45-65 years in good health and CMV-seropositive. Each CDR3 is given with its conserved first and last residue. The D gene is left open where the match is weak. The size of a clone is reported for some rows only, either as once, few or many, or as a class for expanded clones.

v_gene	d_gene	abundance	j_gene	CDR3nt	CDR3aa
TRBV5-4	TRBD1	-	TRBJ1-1	TGTGCCAGCAGCCCTGGAAGGTGGACAGGGAACACTGAAGCTTTCTTT	CASSPGRWTGNTEAFF
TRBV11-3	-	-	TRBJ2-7	TGTGCCAGCAGCTTAGGACCGTACCTGACACGAACCACCTTC	CASSLGPYLTRTTF
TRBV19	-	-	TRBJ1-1	TGTGCCAGTACGTCGGTGGGAGTAAACACTGAAGCTTTCTTT	CASTSVGVNTEAFF
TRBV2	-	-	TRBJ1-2	TGTGCCAGCAGTGAAGGGGCCAGGCTTTTGGGCTACACCTTC	CASSEGARLLGYTF
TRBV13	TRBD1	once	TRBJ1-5	TGTGCCAGCAGCTCGTCACATACGGGACAGGGATACCAGCCCCAGCATTTT	CASSSSHTGQGYQPQHF
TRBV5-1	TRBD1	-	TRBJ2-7	TGCGCCAGCAGCTTGACTTGGGACAGTTCCTACGAGCAGTACTTC	CASSLTWDSSYEQYF
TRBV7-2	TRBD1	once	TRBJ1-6	TGTGCCAGCAGCATATGGGGGACAGGGGACAATAATTCACCCCTCCACTTT	CASSIWGTGDNNSPLHF
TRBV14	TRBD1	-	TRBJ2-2	TGTGCCAGCAGCCTGCAGGGGGCGCTAAGCGGGGAGCTGTTTTTT	CASSLQGALSGELFF
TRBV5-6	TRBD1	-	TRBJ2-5	TGTGCCAGCAGCCGGGACAGGGGGGCCCGGAAAGGGGAGCAGTACTTC	CASSRDRGARKGEQYF
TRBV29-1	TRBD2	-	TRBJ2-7	TGCAGCGTTGGGGGCAGGGGACTAGGCGAGCAGTACTTC	CSVGGRGLGEQYF
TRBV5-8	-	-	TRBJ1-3	TGTGCCAGCAGCTATGTGGGGGGATCGTCTGGAAACACCATATATTTT	CASSYVGGSSGNTIYF
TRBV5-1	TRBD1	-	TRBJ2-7	TGCGCCAGCAGCTTGGGCTTTGGGACAGCCTACGAGCAGTACTTC	CASSLGFGTAYEQYF
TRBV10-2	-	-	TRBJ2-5	TGCGCCACCTCAAACTACGGGGAGACCCAGTACTTC	CATSNYGETQYF
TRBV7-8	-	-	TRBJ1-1	TGTGCCAGCAGCTTAGCGCGGGAGGTTGAAGCTTTCTTT	CASSLAREVEAFF
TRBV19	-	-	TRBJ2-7	TGTGCCAGTAGCCCTCGTTCCGCCTACGAGCAGTACTTC	CASSPRSAYEQYF
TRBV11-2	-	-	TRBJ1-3	TGTGCCAGCAGCCTAAGGTTACAGGTTATCTCTGGAAACACCATATATTTT	CASSLRLQVISGNTIYF
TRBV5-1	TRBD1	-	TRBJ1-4	TGCGCCAGCAAGACCACGTCGGGACAGAATGAAAAACTGTTTTTT	CASKTTSGQNEKLFF
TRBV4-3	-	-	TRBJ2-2	TGCGCCAGCAGCCAGGGGGGACTTCTCACCGGGGAGCTGTTTTTT	CASSQGGLLTGELFF
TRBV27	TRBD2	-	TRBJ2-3	TGTGCCAGCAGCCTAGCGGGGGGGACAGTCGTGACAGATACGCAGTATTTT	CASSLAGGTVVTDTQYF
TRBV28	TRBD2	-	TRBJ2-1	TGTGCCAGCAGTTTTATTGGCAGGACTAGCGCCGAGAATGAGCAGTTCTTC	CASSFIGRTSAENEQFF
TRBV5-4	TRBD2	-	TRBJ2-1	TGTGCCAGCAGCCCAGGGCCCGGGACTAGCGGGTACAATGAGCAGTTCTTC	CASSPGPGTSGYNEQFF
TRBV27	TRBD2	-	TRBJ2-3	TGTGCCAGCAGGTTACTAGCGGGGGGGTCAGATACGCAGTATTTT	CASRLLAGGSDTQYF
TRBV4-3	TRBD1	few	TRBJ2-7	TGCGCCAGCAGCCAGGGACAGGGGGCTTTCTACGAGCAGTACTTC	CASSQGQGAFYEQYF
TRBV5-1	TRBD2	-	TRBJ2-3	TGCGCCAGCAGTTTTATTAGCGGGTCGAGCACAGATACGCAGTATTTT	CASSFISGSSTDTQYF
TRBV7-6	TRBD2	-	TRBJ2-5	TGTGCCAGCAGCCCGAGGACTAGCGGGGGTACGCGGGAGACCCAGTACTTC	CASSPRTSGGTRETQYF
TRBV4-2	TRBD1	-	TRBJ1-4	TGTGCCAGCAGCCCCTGGGGGACAGATAATGAAAAACTGTTTTTT	CASSPWGTDNEKLFF
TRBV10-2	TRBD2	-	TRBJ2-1	TGCGCCAGCAGTGAGTCGGGGGGGGTGAATGAGCAGTTCTTC	CASSESGGVNEQFF
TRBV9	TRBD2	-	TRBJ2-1	TGTGCCAGCAGCGTAGCCGGGGGGACCTACAATGAGCAGTTCTTC	CASSVAGGTYNEQFF
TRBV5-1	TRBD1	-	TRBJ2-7	TGCGCCAGCGGGACAGGGAACGAGCAGTACTTC	CASGTGNEQYF
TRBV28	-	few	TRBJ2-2	TGTGCCAGCAGTTTGGCAGGGGACACGACCGGGGAGCTGTTTTTT	CASSLAGDTTGELFF
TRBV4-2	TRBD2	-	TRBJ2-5	TGTGCCAGCAGCCAAGCTAGCGGGGGGGCCACAGAGACCCAGTACTTC	CASSQASGGATETQYF
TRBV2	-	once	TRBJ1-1	TGTGCCAGCAGTGGCAAGCGGAACCGGCTTTCCACTGAAGCTTTCTTT	CASSGKRNRLSTEAFF